What follows describes a single TCR beta chain. The specificity of this receptor is unknown. Base qualities are missing; no much larger clone stands one base away. The data were obtained in a study of Graves' ophthalmopathy and Graves' hyperthyroidism (dated by TCRdb to the late 2010s). Looking at the study overall: A patient counted as having stable hyperthyroidism if there was no progression to ophthalmopathy within 18 months of follow-up. In total, 135 blood samples were TCR-sequenced: 40 to 45 ophthalmopathy, 75 hyperthyroidism and around 17 hyperthyroidism-to-ophthalmopathy patients. The study used TCR beta repertoire signatures to distinguish Graves' ophthalmopathy from Graves' hyperthyroidism and to predict progression to ophthalmopathy. For independent validation, a separate cohort was made up of approximately 19 hyperthyroidism patients plus 17 patients who later progressed from hyperthyroidism to ophthalmopathy. Following sample collection, hyperthyroidism patients were given methimazole at a starting dose of 30 mg daily, and ophthalmopathy patients were given high-dose intravenous methylprednisolone. In five or six hyperthyroidism patients, the T-cell repertoire of thyroid tissue was compared with the T-cell repertoire of blood. A discovery set of 100 or so patients (43 ophthalmopathy, about 55 stable hyperthyroidism) was enrolled to explore V-J signatures distinguishing ophthalmopathy from hyperthyroidism.

General conclusions and limits of the study: Among expanded thyroid clonotypes with frequency above 0.001, most also showed up in blood, which suggests that blood repertoires may reflect the thyroid immune response. No statistical method was used to predetermine the sample size, and group allocation was not hidden from the investigators. In cross-validation, the 13-signature model distinguished ophthalmopathy from stable hyperthyroidism with nearly 90% sensitivity and 81.08% specificity, while in the test set the corresponding values were around 79% and 71%. In validation, the model predicted ophthalmopathy progression with about 64% sensitivity and about 77% specificity; fewer than 15 predicted patients were CT-confirmed with GO in a median of approximately six months.

The CDR1 and CDR2 encoded by the germline V gene (reference sequence) are GTSNPN and SVGIG. A distance of 7 bases separates the germline ends of V and J, which lose 1 base and 4 bases respectively. CDR3 length: 12 amino acids, cysteine to phenylalanine. Of all the DNA, just the CDR3 is kept, 36 bases in frame from base 1. TCR beta CDR3 regions were amplified from RNA transcripts for repertoire sequencing. A first-round RT-PCR used HTBI primers with the Qiagen OneStep RT-PCR kit, followed by a second-round multiplex PCR, size selection and purification. Libraries were sequenced paired-end with 100 bp reads on an Illumina HiSeq2000. As for how the authors treated the data: Reads were processed with SOAPnuke, discarding reads with adapters, uncalled bases, mean Phred below 15, or no exact constant-primer or identifier match. COPE v1.2.5 was used to merge the high-quality paired reads. Clonotypes were defined as unique nucleotide sequences and were aligned to IMGT TRB V, D and J references using MiTCR v1.1. Only V-J combinations with frequency above 0.0001 were analysed, covering about 99% of repertoires. A TCR clonal expansion and chaos score per V-J combination was defined as the ratio of F50 clonal expansion to chaos observed in the TCRdist matrix. Welch's t-statistics and random forest were used to reduce the features to some 13 V-J combinations, which were then used as input to a naive Bayes classifier. The similarity between thyroid and blood repertoires was quantified using the Morisita-Horn index. The public reads were run again by TCRdb, first through fastp at Q25 and then through MiXCR, and only productive beta chains were kept. Every CDR3 protein is listed once, alongside the most common genes and DNA of its rows. TCRdb assigned the V and J calls; the authors' analysis was not used. The sample table contains about 1.1 million distinct CDR3 sequences; only one count was recorded for about 35% of them. Around 10% of the sample comes from the top ten.

Hyperthyroidism patients were newly diagnosed, with disease duration under 2 months, and aged 18 to 65 years. Patients were excluded if they had other autoimmune diseases, uncontrolled infections, pregnancy or lactation. Clinical symptoms, serum thyroxine, TRAb, thyroid ultrasound and orbital computed tomography formed the basis of the diagnosis. Total RNA was extracted using Trizol reagent, and RNA quality was checked on an Agilent 2100 Bioanalyzer. The sample was peripheral blood or thyroid tissue (not recorded which). This chain is built from TRBV30 and TRBJ1-2; TRBD1 might be the D gene, on 5 matching bases. The TCR originated in an adult man with Graves' hyperthyroidism. In nucleotides, the sequence is TGTGCCTGGAGTGACGGGGGCTATGGCTACACCTTC. Its coded protein is CAWSDGGYGYTF.